One and the same sample provided the 32 T cell receptor beta chains below, sequenced in a study of radiation and T cells in renal cell carcinoma. Time point indicated: baseline pretreatment blood. Described treatment: 15 Gy SBRT to primary tumor, nephrectomy 4 weeks later. Only in-frame clones appear in the TCRdb table, and some are missing; sequencing was by immunoSEQ multiplex PCR. Found here are some 150,000 clones, over 65% of them singletons; the top ten hold approximately 24%. Source: blood, taken from a patient whose treatment included radiotherapy and nephrectomy. All receptors derive from a woman aged 50 to 60 with renal cell carcinoma.

This clone was detected once. The chain combines TRBV29-1 with TRBJ2-7; 7 bases match TRBD2. Trimming took 4 bases from V and 7 from J; bases not matched to a gene: 13. This CDR3 has 14 amino acids. Germline V gene sequence: CDR1 SQVTM, CDR2 ANQGSEA. The DNA of the CDR3 is TGCAGCGTTGCAGGCCTGGCGGGGGTACGGGAGCAGTACTTC. Translated: CSVAGLAGVREQYF.

The chain uses TRBV28 and TRBJ2-4; 15 positions match TRBD2. CDR1 is MDHEN, CDR2 SYDVKM, per germline. This CDR3 comprises 15 residues. Trimming cost V 10 bases and J 8 bases; bases outside gene matches: 9. CDR3 residues: CATRTSGRARDIQYF. DNA of the CDR3: TGTGCCACTAGGACTAGCGGGAGGGCCAGGGACATTCAGTACTTC.

This chain connects TRBV28 to TRBJ1-1; D gene unclear. Germline values: CDR1 MDHEN, CDR2 SYDVKM. The CDR3 extends over 13 amino acids. The V and J ends lost 6 bases and 8 bases respectively, with 16 bases between them. The CDR3 protein is CASSLGWTGEAFF. As DNA, the CDR3 is TGTGCCAGCAGCCTTGGGTGGACGGGGGAAGCTTTCTTT.

The chain has TRBV30 and TRBJ1-5, with D hard to call. V gave up 2 bases and J gave up 3 bases, with 11 bases separating them. Germline V gives CDR1 GTSNPN, CDR2 SVGIG (reference sequence). The CDR3 length is 14 residues. The CDR3 DNA reads as TGTGCCTGGAGTAGCAGTGCCCTCAATCAGCCCCAGCATTTT. Its protein is CAWSSSALNQPQHF.

V usage is TRBV29-1 and J usage is TRBJ2-7; 7 bases fit TRBD1. J gave up 1 base and V 7 bases, and 7 bases lay outside the gene matches. The CDR3 runs 13 residues. Germline loops: CDR1 SQVTM, CDR2 ANQGSEA. Here the CDR3 DNA reads TGCAGCGCTCGAGGGGGCGATTCCTACGAGCAGTACTTC. This translates into CSARGGDSYEQYF.

J is TRBJ1-5 and V is TRBV7-2, with no clear D. Germline V gene sequence: CDR1 SGHTA, CDR2 FQGNSA. The CDR3 length is 14 residues. V dropped 1 base and J dropped 3 bases, with 7 bases sitting between them. CDR3 sequence reads: CASSLDSNNQPQHF. The DNA for the CDR3 is TGTGCCAGCAGCTTAGATAGCAACAATCAGCCCCAGCATTTT.

V and J are TRBV28 and TRBJ2-1; 9 nucleotides agree with TRBD1. The CDR3 is 15 residues long. Germline V gene sequence: CDR1 MDHEN, CDR2 SYDVKM. J was trimmed by 7 bases and V by 2 bases; bases with no gene match: 6. The CDR3 region is CASSLTGTGSNEQFF. CDR3 nucleotides: TGTGCCAGCAGTTTAACCGGGACAGGGTCAAATGAGCAGTTCTTC.

The chain joins TRBV7-2 to TRBJ2-1; 12 positions agree with TRBD2. Trimming at V came to 3 bases and at J to 6 bases, leaving 6 bases not matched to a gene. The CDR3 covers 16 residues. In germline, CDR1 is SGHTA, CDR2 FQGNSA. The CDR3 reads CASSFPPLAGGNEQFF. CDR3 nucleotide sequence: TGTGCCAGCAGCTTTCCCCCACTAGCGGGGGGCAATGAGCAGTTCTTC. Using reference TRBV7-2 and TRBJ2-1 for the parts outside the CDR3, the full variable domain is GAGVSQSPSNKVTEKGKDVELRCDPISGHTALYWYRQSLGQGLEFLIYFQGNSAPDKSGLPSDRFSAERTGGSVSTLTIQRTQQEDSAVYLCASSFPPLAGGNEQFFGPGTRLTVL.

The chain combines TRBV20-1 with TRBJ2-7, with no clear D. Germline CDR1 DFQATT, CDR2 SNEGSKA (reference sequence). The CDR3 totals 11 residues. The V and J ends lost 6 bases and 3 bases respectively, with 9 bases between them. The CDR3 DNA follows: TGCAGTGCCGACGTACTCTACGAGCAGTACTTC. Residues: CSADVLYEQYF.

The table lists this clone with a count of one. The J gene is TRBJ2-1, the V gene TRBV9; no clear D gene. The CDR3 has 15 amino acids. Germline values: CDR1 SGDLS, CDR2 YYNGEE. V dropped 0 bases and J dropped 7 bases, with 14 bases sitting between them. The CDR3 sequence is CASSVEVAAKNEQFF. The CDR3, as DNA: TGTGCCAGCAGCGTAGAAGTGGCTGCGAAGAATGAGCAGTTCTTC.

The chain has TRBV4-3 and TRBJ2-5, with 9 nucleotides matching TRBD2. The V gene end was trimmed by 4 bases and the J gene end by 2 bases; junction bases not matched to a gene: 11. Germline V gene data show CDR1 as LGHNA and CDR2 as YSLEER. The CDR3 has 17 amino acids. The CDR3 protein is CASSPIKSGGTQETQYF. CDR3 coding DNA: TGCGCCAGCAGCCCTATCAAAAGCGGGGGGACACAAGAGACCCAGTACTTC.

The chain links TRBV5-8 to TRBJ2-2; 9 bases match TRBD2. CDR3 length: 17 residues. Germline-derived CDR1 and CDR2 are SGHTS and YDEGEE. V trimming: 2 bases; J trimming: 3 bases; junction bases outside the gene matches: 8. The DNA for the CDR3 is TGTGCCAGCAGCTTCCCCCTAGCGGGATCGGACACCGGGGAGCTGTTTTTT. Protein product: CASSFPLAGSDTGELFF.

The genes are TRBV19 and TRBJ2-7; D call uncertain. Trimming cost V 1 base and J 3 bases, with 10 bases left between them. Germline CDR1 reads LNHDA; CDR2 reads SQIVND (reference sequence). This CDR3 contains 14 residues. DNA of the CDR3: TGTGCCAGTAGTATAGCCCCCATGGGCTACGAGCAGTACTTC. Amino acids: CASSIAPMGYEQYF.

The chain combines TRBV4-2 with TRBJ2-7; 7 bases line up with TRBD2. The CDR3 contains 16 residues. J gave up 5 bases and V 1 base, and 11 bases lay outside the gene matches. From germline, CDR1 is LGHNA and CDR2 YNFKEQ. The chain's CDR3 is CASSQVSGQGGDEQYF. CDR3 in DNA: TGTGCCAGCAGCCAAGTATCCGGGCAGGGAGGGGACGAGCAGTACTTC.

CDR3 sequence reads: CASSESGGTGFYGYTF. CDR3 coding DNA: TGTGCCAGCAGCGAAAGCGGGGGGACAGGGTTCTATGGCTACACCTTC. The chain is built from TRBV7-2 and TRBJ1-2; 9 nucleotides match TRBD1. CDR1 and CDR2 from the germline V gene are SGHTA and FQGNSA. The CDR3 extends over 16 amino acids. The V and J ends lost 5 bases and 4 bases, in that order; junction bases with no gene match: 11.

This chain joins TRBV2 and TRBJ2-7; tentatively, D is TRBD1 (5 bases). CDR3 size: 12 residues. Trimming shortened V by 6 bases and J by 3 bases, and 9 bases separated the two germline ends. Germline loops: CDR1 SNHLY, CDR2 FYNNEI. The CDR3: CASRPDSYEQYF. The CDR3 nucleotides read TGTGCCAGCAGACCCGACAGCTACGAGCAGTACTTC.

A few counts support this clone. The chain uses TRBV18 and TRBJ2-1, with D possibly called TRBD1 or TRBD2 (5 bases each). Trimming removed 4 bases at V and 9 bases at J, with 16 bases between. Germline CDR1 and CDR2: KGHSH and LQKENI. This CDR3 has 14 residues. The CDR3 nucleotides read TGTGCCAGCTCACGGGGGTATGGGAACGGTGAGCAGTTCTTC. Amino acid sequence: CASSRGYGNGEQFF.

V usage is TRBV19 and J usage is TRBJ2-3, with 10 bases aligning to TRBD2. After removal of 3 bases from V and 3 bases from J, the junction contained 3 bases not matched to a gene. The CDR3 is made up of 15 amino acids. Germline V gives CDR1 LNHDA, CDR2 SQIVND (reference sequence). CDR3 residues: CASSISSGGTDTQYF. As DNA, the CDR3 is TGTGCCAGTAGTATCTCTAGCGGGGGTACAGATACGCAGTATTTT. Together with reference TRBV19 and TRBJ2-3, the CDR3 gives the full variable domain: DGGITQSPKYLFRKEGQNVTLSCEQNLNHDAMYWYRQDPGQGLRLIYYSQIVNDFQKGDIAEGYSVSREKKESFPLTVTSAQKNPTAFYLCASSISSGGTDTQYFGPGTRLTVL.

The table lists this clone with a few counts. V is TRBV14 and J is TRBJ1-2, with no clear D. The CDR3 covers 13 residues. Germline V lookup: CDR1 SGHDN, CDR2 FVKESK. Trimming removed 4 bases from V and 4 bases from J, with 10 bases in between. The DNA of the CDR3 is TGTGCCAGCAGCCGGACTTTATCCTATGGCTACACCTTC. It codes for CASSRTLSYGYTF.

This chain uses TRBV5-1 with TRBJ2-1; weak D call: TRBD2 (6 bases). The V end was cut by 1 base, the J end by 3 bases, with 11 bases between. Germline V gene data show CDR1 as SGHRS and CDR2 as YFSETQ. The CDR3 consists of 15 residues. The CDR3 loop reads CASSLTGANYNEQFF. CDR3 in DNA: TGCGCCAGCAGCTTGACGGGAGCCAACTACAATGAGCAGTTCTTC.

The CDR3 bases are TGTGCCAGCAGCGTAGACAGTAAGGGCTATGGCTACACCTTC. Amino acid sequence: CASSVDSKGYGYTF. The chain couples TRBV9 to TRBJ1-2; D not resolved. The CDR3 sequence is 14 residues long. Germline assignment: CDR1 SGDLS and CDR2 YYNGEE. The V end was cut by 0 bases, the J end by 4 bases, with 10 bases between. The whole variable domain, filled in from reference TRBV9 and TRBJ1-2, reads DSGVTQTPKHLITATGQRVTLRCSPRSGDLSVYWYQQSLDQGLQFLIQYYNGEERAKGNILERFSAQQFPDLHSELNLSSLELGDSALYFCASSVDSKGYGYTFGSGTRLTVV.

The chain links TRBV18 to TRBJ2-5; 8 nucleotides align to TRBD1. This CDR3 is 15 amino acids long. V shed 2 bases, J shed 1 base, and the junction held 3 bases outside the gene matches. The V gene's germline CDR1 is KGHSH and CDR2 LQKENI. CDR3 nucleotide sequence: TGTGCCAGCTCACCAAAGACAGGGGTCCAAGAGACCCAGTACTTC. The encoded protein is CASSPKTGVQETQYF.

V is TRBV6-4 and J is TRBJ1-1; D not resolved. The CDR3 is 14 amino acids. V lost 0 bases to trimming and J lost 0 bases, with 5 bases between them. Germline-derived CDR1 and CDR2 are MRHNA and SNTAGT. The CDR3: CASSDSTMNTEAFF. The CDR3 coding sequence is TGTGCCAGCAGTGACTCCACAATGAACACTGAAGCTTTCTTT.

The rearrangement joins TRBV7-2 to TRBJ1-2, with D unresolved. Germline values: CDR1 SGHTA, CDR2 FQGNSA. Trimming left V 5 bases short and J 6 bases short, with 10 bases between. The CDR3 has 12 amino acids. The CDR3 is CASSPMGDGYTF. In DNA, the CDR3 is TGTGCCAGCAGCCCGATGGGAGATGGCTACACCTTC.

The gene calls are TRBV7-2 and TRBJ2-5; D unclear. Looked up from germline, CDR1 is SGHTA and CDR2 is FQGNSA. V shed 1 base and J shed 1 base, with 1 base lying between them. The CDR3 has 12 residues. The CDR3 DNA sequence: TGTGCCAGCAGCTTAGTCCAAGAGACCCAGTACTTC. It encodes CASSLVQETQYF.

The rearrangement links TRBV5-1 to TRBJ2-5; the match to TRBD2 covers 10 bases. With 3 bases clipped from V and 2 bases from J, the junction kept 4 bases outside the gene matches. This CDR3 has 15 amino acids. Germline-derived CDR1 and CDR2 are SGHRS and YFSETQ. The chain's CDR3 is CASSSLAGDQETQYF. The CDR3 region has the DNA TGCGCCAGCAGCTCTCTAGCGGGAGATCAAGAGACCCAGTACTTC. Drawing the rest from reference TRBV5-1 and TRBJ2-5, the complete variable domain is KAGVTQTPRYLIKTRGQQVTLSCSPISGHRSVSWYQQTPGQGLQFLFEYFSETQRNKGNFPGRFSGRQFSNSRSEMNVSTLELGDSALYLCASSSLAGDQETQYFGPGTRLLVL.

This clone was observed a few times. The rearrangement joins TRBV7-9 to TRBJ1-2; D not resolved. The CDR3 is 16 residues long. Per germline, CDR1 SEHNR and CDR2 FQNEAQ (reference sequence). Trimming removed 0 bases at V and 4 bases at J, with 15 bases between. The CDR3 DNA reads TGTGCCAGCAGCTTAGCGGCCCATCTCAACCCCTATGGCTACACCTTC. Translating gives CASSLAAHLNPYGYTF.

The gene calls are TRBV7-2 and TRBJ2-7, with TRBD2 matching 10 bases. Per the germline V gene, CDR1 is SGHTA and CDR2 is FQGNSA. V dropped 1 base and J dropped 7; count of bases not matched to a gene: 4. There are 14 residues in the CDR3. CDR3 loop: CASSLGLAGEEQYF. The CDR3 DNA follows: TGTGCCAGCAGCTTAGGGCTAGCGGGGGAGGAGCAGTACTTC.

J is TRBJ2-1 and V is TRBV6-6; 9 bases fit TRBD2. Germline loops: CDR1 MNHNY, CDR2 SVGAGI (reference sequence). V trimming: 8 bases; J trimming: 7 bases; junction bases outside the gene matches: 6. The CDR3 loop spans 13 amino acids. The CDR3 region is CASAASGENEQFF. The CDR3 nucleotides are TGTGCCAGCGCGGCTAGCGGGGAGAATGAGCAGTTCTTC.

The V and J genes are TRBV5-1 and TRBJ2-1, with no clear D. V was trimmed by 0 bases and J by 0 bases, leaving 10 bases between them. The CDR3 has 16 residues. Per germline, CDR1 SGHRS and CDR2 YFSETQ. CDR3 protein: CASSLAATSSYNEQFF. The CDR3 nucleotides are TGCGCCAGCAGCTTGGCGGCTACCAGCTCCTACAATGAGCAGTTCTTC.

J is TRBJ2-3 and V is TRBV7-2, with 7 bases identical to TRBD2. This CDR3 is built from 15 residues. The germline V gene has CDR1 SGHTA and CDR2 FQGNSA. The junction had 6 bases not matched to a gene; V was cut back by 5 bases and J by 1 base. CDR3 protein: CASSDRSGRTDTQYF. For the CDR3, the DNA is TGTGCCAGCAGCGATCGTAGCGGGCGCACAGATACGCAGTATTTT.

V is TRBV7-2 and J is TRBJ1-5; TRBD1 matches at 7 bases. There are 15 residues in the CDR3. V was pared by 2 bases and J by 5 bases, with 6 bases of the junction left unmatched. The germline gives CDR1 SGHTA, CDR2 FQGNSA. The CDR3 sequence is CASSLIGGEDQPQHF. The CDR3 bases are TGTGCCAGCAGCTTAATAGGGGGCGAGGATCAGCCCCAGCATTTT. The full variable domain, completed using reference TRBV7-2 and TRBJ1-5, is GAGVSQSPSNKVTEKGKDVELRCDPISGHTALYWYRQSLGQGLEFLIYFQGNSAPDKSGLPSDRFSAERTGGSVSTLTIQRTQQEDSAVYLCASSLIGGEDQPQHFGDGTRLSIL.